Shown below are 4 T cell receptor beta chains from a single sample sequenced in a study of radiation and T cells in renal cell carcinoma. The time point here: baseline pretreatment blood. Indicated treatment: 15 Gy SBRT to primary tumor, nephrectomy 4 weeks later. Here immunoSEQ multiplex PCR was the method, and the copy in TCRdb shows in-frame clones only, minus some. The table shows 100,000 to 150,000 clones, with 82% occurring only once. The source was blood, collected from a patient whose treatment included radiotherapy and nephrectomy. The receptors here all came from a woman aged 55-69 years with renal cell carcinoma.

This sequence joins TRBV28 and TRBJ2-3, with 9 bases lining up with TRBD2. The CDR3 loop spans 17 amino acids. V shed 3 bases and J 1 base; nucleotides not matched to a gene: 8. The germline gives CDR1 MDHEN, CDR2 SYDVKM. The CDR3 reads CASSLIGGGAGTDTQYF. For the CDR3, the DNA is TGTGCCAGCAGTTTGATCGGCGGGGGGGCGGGCACAGATACGCAGTATTTT.

The V gene is TRBV2, the J gene TRBJ1-4; D uncertain. The CDR3 sequence is 13 residues long. Trimming left V 8 bases short and J 5 bases short, with 12 bases between. Germline values: CDR1 SNHLY, CDR2 FYNNEI. CDR3 region: CASQAIYNEKLFF. The CDR3 region has the DNA TGTGCCAGCCAGGCGATTTACAATGAAAAACTGTTTTTT.

The rearrangement links TRBV9 to TRBJ2-1; D assignment may be TRBD1 or TRBD2 (5 bases each). V was trimmed by 0 bases and J by 0 bases, leaving 10 bases between them. This CDR3 is built from 16 residues. The germline V gene has CDR1 SGDLS and CDR2 YYNGEE. CDR3 DNA sequence: TGTGCCAGCAGCGTAGCCGGGGACCTCTCCTACAATGAGCAGTTCTTC. Its protein is CASSVAGDLSYNEQFF. The variable domain in full, with the rest retrieved from reference TRBV9 and TRBJ2-1, is DSGVTQTPKHLITATGQRVTLRCSPRSGDLSVYWYQQSLDQGLQFLIQYYNGEERAKGNILERFSAQQFPDLHSELNLSSLELGDSALYFCASSVAGDLSYNEQFFGPGTRLTVL.

The chain joins TRBV15 to TRBJ1-3; D remains ambiguous. V lost 1 base to trimming and J lost 0 bases, with 10 bases between them. Germline CDR1 LNHNV, CDR2 YYDKDF (reference sequence). This CDR3 has 16 amino acids. The CDR3 here is CATSRVLVLSGNTIYF. The CDR3 coding sequence is TGTGCCACCAGCAGAGTGCTGGTCCTCTCTGGAAACACCATATATTTT.